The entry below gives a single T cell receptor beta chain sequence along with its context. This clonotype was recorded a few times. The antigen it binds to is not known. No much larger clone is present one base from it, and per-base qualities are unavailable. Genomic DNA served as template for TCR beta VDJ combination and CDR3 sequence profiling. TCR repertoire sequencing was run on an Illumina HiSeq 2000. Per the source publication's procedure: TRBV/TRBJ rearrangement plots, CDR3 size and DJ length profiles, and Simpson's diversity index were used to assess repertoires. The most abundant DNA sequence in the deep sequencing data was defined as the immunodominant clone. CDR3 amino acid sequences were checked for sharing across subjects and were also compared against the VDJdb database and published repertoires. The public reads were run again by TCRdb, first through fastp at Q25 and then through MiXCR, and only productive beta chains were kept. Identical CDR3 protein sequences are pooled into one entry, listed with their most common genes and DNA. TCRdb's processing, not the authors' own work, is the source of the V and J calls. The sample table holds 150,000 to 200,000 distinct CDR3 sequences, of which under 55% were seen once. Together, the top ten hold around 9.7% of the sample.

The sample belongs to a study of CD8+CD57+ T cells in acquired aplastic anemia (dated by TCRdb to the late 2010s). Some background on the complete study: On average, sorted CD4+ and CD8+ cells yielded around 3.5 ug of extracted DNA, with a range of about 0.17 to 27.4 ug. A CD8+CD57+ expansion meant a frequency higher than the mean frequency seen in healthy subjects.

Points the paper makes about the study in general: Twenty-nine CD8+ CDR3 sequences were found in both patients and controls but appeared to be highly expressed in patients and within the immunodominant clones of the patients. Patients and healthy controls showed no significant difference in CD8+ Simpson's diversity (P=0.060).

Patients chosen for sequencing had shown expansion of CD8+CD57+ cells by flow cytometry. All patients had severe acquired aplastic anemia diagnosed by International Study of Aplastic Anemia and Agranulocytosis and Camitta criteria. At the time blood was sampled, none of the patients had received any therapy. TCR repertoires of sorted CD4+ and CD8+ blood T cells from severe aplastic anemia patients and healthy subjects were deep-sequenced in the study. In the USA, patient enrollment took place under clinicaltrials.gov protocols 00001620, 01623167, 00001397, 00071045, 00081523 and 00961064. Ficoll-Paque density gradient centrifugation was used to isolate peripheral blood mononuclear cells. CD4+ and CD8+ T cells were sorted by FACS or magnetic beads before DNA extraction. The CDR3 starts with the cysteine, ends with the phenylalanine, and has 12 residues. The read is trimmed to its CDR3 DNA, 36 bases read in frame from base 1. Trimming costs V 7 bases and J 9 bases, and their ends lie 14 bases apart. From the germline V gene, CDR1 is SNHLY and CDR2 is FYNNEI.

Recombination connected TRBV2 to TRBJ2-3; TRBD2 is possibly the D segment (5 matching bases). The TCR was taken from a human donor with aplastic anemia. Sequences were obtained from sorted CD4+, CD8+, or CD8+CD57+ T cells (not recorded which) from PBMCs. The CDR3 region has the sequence CASKPRDETQYF. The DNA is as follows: TGTGCCAGCAAGCCTCGGGATGAGACGCAGTATTTT.